The 22 T cell receptor beta chains presented below share a single source sample, sequenced in a study of blood T cell repertoires in COVID-19. Clones were read by immunoSEQ multiplex PCR, and TCRdb kept only the in-frame ones, dropping some. The sample holds approximately 80,000 clones, 70% to 90% seen once. The material sequenced was peripheral blood. These receptors were obtained from a man aged 40-49 years with acute or convalescent COVID-19.

The chain recombines TRBV9 with TRBJ1-2, with D uncertain. Germline-derived CDR1 and CDR2 are SGDLS and YYNGEE. Trimming stripped 0 bases from V and 3 bases from J, with 6 bases between. This CDR3 spans 13 amino acids. CDR3 amino acids: CASSVVQDYGYTF. In DNA, the CDR3 is TGTGCCAGCAGCGTAGTTCAGGACTATGGCTACACCTTC.

The rearrangement joins TRBV7-2 to TRBJ2-3; D may be TRBD2 (5 bases). There are 15 residues in the CDR3. CDR1 and CDR2 from the germline V gene are SGHTA and FQGNSA. V lost 5 bases and J lost 0, with 12 bases in between. The CDR3 sequence: CASSQGTGSTDTQYF. Here the CDR3 DNA reads TGTGCCAGCAGCCAAGGAACGGGGAGCACAGATACGCAGTATTTT.

The gene calls are TRBV19 and TRBJ1-6; D perhaps matches TRBD1 (6 bases). This CDR3 has 15 amino acids. Germline loops: CDR1 LNHDA, CDR2 SQIVND (reference sequence). V was pared by 4 bases and J by 10 bases, with 17 bases between. CDR3 region: CASSRKQGEGSPLHF. The CDR3 DNA reads as TGTGCCAGTAGTAGAAAACAGGGTGAGGGATCACCCCTCCACTTT.

The chain combines TRBV2 with TRBJ1-2; 7 bases align to TRBD1. Trimming cost V 4 bases and J 3 bases; bases outside gene matches: 8. The length of the CDR3 is 15 residues. CDR1 and CDR2 from the germline V gene are SNHLY and FYNNEI. The DNA of the CDR3 is TGTGCCAGCAGTGCCAAACAGGGGATTTACTATGGCTACACCTTC. Its protein product is CASSAKQGIYYGYTF.

The chain carries TRBV19 and TRBJ2-1; 8 bases map to TRBD1. CDR1 is LNHDA, CDR2 SQIVND, per germline (reference sequence). This CDR3 region has 15 residues. V lost 7 bases and J lost 7; bases outside the gene matches: 12. The CDR3 loop is CASTRRTGLGNEQFF. The CDR3 DNA sequence: TGTGCCAGTACTCGAAGGACAGGGCTTGGTAATGAGCAGTTCTTC.

The rearrangement links TRBV9 to TRBJ1-3; possibly TRBD1 for D (5 bases). Trimming took off 0 bases at V and 1 base at J, with 8 bases between the two ends. The V gene's germline CDR1 is SGDLS and CDR2 YYNGEE. There are 15 residues in the CDR3. CDR3: CASSVGWTSGNTIYF. As DNA, the CDR3 is TGTGCCAGCAGCGTAGGTTGGACATCTGGAAACACCATATATTTT.

This chain uses TRBV19 with TRBJ1-5, with D hard to call. V was shortened by 5 bases and J by 0 bases, with 5 bases between the two germline ends. Germline V CDR1 and CDR2: LNHDA, SQIVND (reference sequence). The CDR3 is 13 residues long. The CDR3 region has the DNA TGTGCCAGTAGTCTCTTTAGCAATCAGCCCCAGCATTTT. This sequence encodes CASSLFSNQPQHF.

This chain links TRBV27 with TRBJ1-4; D gene ambiguous. The V and J ends lost 5 bases and 0 bases respectively, with 10 bases between them. Germline assignment: CDR1 MNHEY and CDR2 SMNVEV (reference sequence). The CDR3 consists of 15 residues. The DNA of the CDR3 is TGTGCCAGCAGTCCCCCCGGTGCAACTAATGAAAAACTGTTTTTT. This translates into CASSPPGATNEKLFF.

The chain carries TRBV11-2 and TRBJ2-5; 7 positions agree with TRBD1. Trimming removed 1 base from V and 7 bases from J; junction bases left unmatched: 6. The CDR3 totals 14 residues. Germline V gives CDR1 SGHAT, CDR2 FQNNGV. CDR3 sequence (DNA): TGTGCCAGCAGCTTAGGAGGGGGCTACGGGACCCAGTACTTC. Protein: CASSLGGGYGTQYF.

The rearrangement links TRBV7-5 to TRBJ1-2. TRBV7-5 is given as a pseudogene. This CDR3 has 10 residues. The CDR3 DNA sequence: TGTGCCAGATCGAACTATGGCTACACCTTC. This encodes CARSNYGYTF.

The chain has TRBV7-3 and TRBJ2-2, with 7 nucleotides matching TRBD1. After removal of 0 bases from V and 4 bases from J, the junction contained 8 bases not matched to a gene. Per germline, CDR1 SGHTA and CDR2 FQGTGA. The CDR3 has 17 amino acids. The CDR3 spells CASSLTQNRGLTGELFF. The CDR3 DNA reads as TGTGCCAGCAGCTTAACTCAAAACAGGGGCCTCACCGGGGAGCTGTTTTTT.

The V and J genes are TRBV5-1 and TRBJ1-4, with TRBD1 matching 7 bases. This CDR3 spans 12 amino acids. With V trimmed by 2 bases and J by 11 bases, 3 bases remained unmatched. From germline, CDR1 is SGHRS and CDR2 YFSETQ. The CDR3 DNA follows: TGCGCCAGCAGCTTAACAGGGGAGAAACTGTTTTTT. The encoded protein is CASSLTGEKLFF.

The chain employs TRBV10-3 and TRBJ1-2; TRBD1 agrees at 9 bases. Per germline, CDR1 ENHRY and CDR2 SYGVKD. This CDR3 has 14 residues. Trimming took 4 bases from V and 2 from J; bases not matched to a gene: 2. CDR3 in amino acids: CAISGGQGNYGYTF. The CDR3, as DNA: TGTGCCATCAGTGGGGGACAGGGCAACTATGGCTACACCTTC.

This clone was observed once. This rearrangement joins TRBV19 to TRBJ1-1, with a possible D match to TRBD1 (6 bases). CDR1 is LNHDA, CDR2 SQIVND, per germline (reference sequence). This CDR3 is 15 amino acids long. V was trimmed by 3 bases and J by 1 base, leaving 12 bases between them. The CDR3 spells CASSIRDTPNTEAFF. DNA of the CDR3: TGTGCCAGTAGTATTCGGGACACACCGAACACTGAAGCTTTCTTT.

The chain recombines TRBV15 with TRBJ1-4; D may be TRBD1 (6 bases). V gave up 0 bases and J gave up 12 bases, with 20 bases separating them. This CDR3 is 16 amino acids long. CDR1 and CDR2 (germline): LNHNV, YYDKDF (reference sequence). This CDR3 is CATSRDHGTTAGELFF. The CDR3 DNA reads as TGTGCCACCAGCAGAGATCATGGGACCACGGCAGGGGAACTGTTTTTT.

The chain combines TRBV9 with TRBJ2-5; no clear D. The V and J ends lost 0 bases and 5 bases respectively, with 8 bases between them. The length of the CDR3 is 13 residues. Germline values: CDR1 SGDLS, CDR2 YYNGEE. DNA of the CDR3: TGTGCCAGCAGCGTAGCTAGTGGCGAGACCCAGTACTTC. It specifies CASSVASGETQYF.

About this clone itself: Other DNA sequences in the sample encode the same CDR3. The chain combines TRBV3-1 (or the pseudogene TRBV3-2) with TRBJ1-5; D not certain. This CDR3 comprises 13 residues. V was clipped by 1 base and J by 2 bases, with 3 bases between them. Germline V gene data show CDR1 as LGHDT and CDR2 as YNNKEL (reference sequence). The CDR3 DNA reads as TGTGCCAGCAGCCAAGCTGGCAATCAGCCCCAGCATTTT. Amino acids: CASSQAGNQPQHF.

The chain has TRBV30 and TRBJ1-1; D is possibly TRBD1 (5 bases). The CDR3 is 15 residues long. Germline V gene data show CDR1 as GTSNPN and CDR2 as SVGIG (reference sequence). Trimming removed 3 bases from V and 5 bases from J, with 19 bases in between. The CDR3 protein is CAWSQGWGGETEAFF. Here the CDR3 DNA reads TGTGCCTGGAGCCAGGGCTGGGGGGGAGAGACTGAAGCTTTCTTT.

The chain has TRBV7-2 and TRBJ2-1; TRBD2 matches at 8 bases. V dropped 4 bases and J dropped 5; count of bases not matched to a gene: 7. CDR3 length: 15 amino acids. Germline loops: CDR1 SGHTA, CDR2 FQGNSA. The CDR3 loop reads CASSSIHSGNNEQFF. Written as DNA, the CDR3 is TGTGCCAGCAGCTCTATCCATAGCGGGAACAATGAGCAGTTCTTC. Variable domain in full (rest from reference TRBV7-2 and TRBJ2-1): GAGVSQSPSNKVTEKGKDVELRCDPISGHTALYWYRQSLGQGLEFLIYFQGNSAPDKSGLPSDRFSAERTGGSVSTLTIQRTQQEDSAVYLCASSSIHSGNNEQFFGPGTRLTVL.

In its sample, this clone was seen a few times. The chain has TRBV30 and TRBJ2-7; possible D gene TRBD1, 5 bases. Germline V gives CDR1 GTSNPN, CDR2 SVGIG (reference sequence). The CDR3 sequence is 12 residues long. V lost 4 bases to trimming and J lost 5 bases, with 12 bases between them. In nucleotides, the CDR3 is TGTGCCTGGATGGGCAGGGCCCACGAGCAGTACTTC. This sequence encodes CAWMGRAHEQYF.

In nucleotides, the CDR3 is TGTGCCAGCACCCTCAGCCAGGGGGCTCAGTATGGCTACACCTTC. Translating it yields CASTLSQGAQYGYTF. V and J are TRBV19 and TRBJ1-2, with 8 positions matching TRBD1. The J segment lost 5 bases and the V segment lost 9 bases, leaving 14 bases of the junction unmatched. The CDR3 sequence is 15 residues long. Per the germline V gene, CDR1 is LNHDA and CDR2 is SQIVND (reference sequence). Full variable domain (rest looked up from reference TRBV19 and TRBJ1-2): DGGITQSPKYLFRKEGQNVTLSCEQNLNHDAMYWYRQDPGQGLRLIYYSQIVNDFQKGDIAEGYSVSREKKESFPLTVTSAQKNPTAFYLCASTLSQGAQYGYTFGSGTRLTVV.

This rearrangement joins TRBV2 to TRBJ1-5; D gene ambiguous. Germline lookup yields CDR1 SNHLY and CDR2 FYNNEI. Trimming removed 2 bases from V and 2 bases from J, with 4 bases in between. This CDR3 has 13 residues. The CDR3 DNA is TGTGCCAGCAGTGAAAGAGGCAATCAGCCCCAGCATTTT. Encoded protein: CASSERGNQPQHF.